This T cell receptor (beta chain) was sequenced during a study of long-term antiretroviral therapy in people with HIV. Researchers ran immunoSEQ v3.0 at survey level. Assay used: immunoSEQ multiplex PCR; TCRdb lists only in-frame clones, some missing. The data contain about 24,000 clones, approximately 90% of them singletons. Trimming removed 2 bases from V and 1 base from J; junction bases left unmatched: 9. CDR1 and CDR2 (germline): LNHNV, YYDKDF (reference sequence). The CDR3 has 20 amino acids. Sequenced material: unsorted PBMCs, taken 1.8 years before starting antiretroviral therapy. The receptor was isolated from a man aged 45-65 years with HIV. This chain joins TRBV15 and TRBJ2-3, with TRBD2 matching over 16 bases. The CDR3 is CATSRRPGLAGGPGTDTQYF. In DNA form, the CDR3 reads TGTGCCACCAGCAGACGACCGGGACTAGCGGGAGGGCCCGGCACAGATACGCAGTATTTT.